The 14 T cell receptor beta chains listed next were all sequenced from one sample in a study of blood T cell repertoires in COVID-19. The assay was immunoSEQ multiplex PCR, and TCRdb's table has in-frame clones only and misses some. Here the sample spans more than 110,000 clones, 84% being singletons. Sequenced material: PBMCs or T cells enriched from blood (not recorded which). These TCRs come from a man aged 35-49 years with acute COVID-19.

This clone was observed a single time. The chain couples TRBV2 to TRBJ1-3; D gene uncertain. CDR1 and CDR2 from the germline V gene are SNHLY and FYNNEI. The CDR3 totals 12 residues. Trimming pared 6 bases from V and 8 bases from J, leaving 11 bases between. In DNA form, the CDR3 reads TGTGCCAGCAGAACCTTTCTAGACACCATATATTTT. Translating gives CASRTFLDTIYF.

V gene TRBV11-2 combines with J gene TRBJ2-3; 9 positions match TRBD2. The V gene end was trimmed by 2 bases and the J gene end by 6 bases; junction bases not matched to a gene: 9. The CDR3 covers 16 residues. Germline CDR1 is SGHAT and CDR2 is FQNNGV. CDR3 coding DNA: TGTGCCAGCAGCTTATCTCGGGCGGGAGGGATGGATACGCAGTATTTT. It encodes CASSLSRAGGMDTQYF.

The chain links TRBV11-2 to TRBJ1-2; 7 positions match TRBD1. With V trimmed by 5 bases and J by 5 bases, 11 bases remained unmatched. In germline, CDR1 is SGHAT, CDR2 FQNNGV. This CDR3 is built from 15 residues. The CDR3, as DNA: TGTGCCAGCAGCCACGGGACAGCCCTGGGGTATGGCTACACCTTC. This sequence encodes CASSHGTALGYGYTF.

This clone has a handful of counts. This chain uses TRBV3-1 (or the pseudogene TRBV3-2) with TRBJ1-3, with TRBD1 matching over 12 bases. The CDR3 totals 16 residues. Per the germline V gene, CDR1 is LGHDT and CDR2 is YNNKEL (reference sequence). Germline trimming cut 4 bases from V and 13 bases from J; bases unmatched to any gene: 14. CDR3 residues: CASSPSSGTGGAGIYF. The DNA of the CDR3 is TGTGCCAGCAGCCCCTCATCCGGGACAGGGGGCGCAGGAATATATTTT.

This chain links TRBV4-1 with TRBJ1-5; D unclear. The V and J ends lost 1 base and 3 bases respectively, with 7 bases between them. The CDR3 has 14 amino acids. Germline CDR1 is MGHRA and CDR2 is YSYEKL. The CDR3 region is CASSQAQNNQPQHF. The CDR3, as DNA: TGCGCCAGCAGCCAAGCCCAAAACAATCAGCCCCAGCATTTT.

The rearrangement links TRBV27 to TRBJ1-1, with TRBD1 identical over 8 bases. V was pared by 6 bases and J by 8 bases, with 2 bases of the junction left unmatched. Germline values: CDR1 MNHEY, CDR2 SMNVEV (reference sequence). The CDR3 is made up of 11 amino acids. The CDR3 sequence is CASSRDREAFF. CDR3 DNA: TGTGCCAGCAGCCGGGACAGGGAAGCTTTCTTT.

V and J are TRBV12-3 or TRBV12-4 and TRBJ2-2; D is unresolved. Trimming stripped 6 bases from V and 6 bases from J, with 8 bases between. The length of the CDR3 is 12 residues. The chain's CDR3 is CASRLDAGELFF. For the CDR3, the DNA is TGTGCCAGCAGGCTAGATGCCGGGGAGCTGTTTTTT.

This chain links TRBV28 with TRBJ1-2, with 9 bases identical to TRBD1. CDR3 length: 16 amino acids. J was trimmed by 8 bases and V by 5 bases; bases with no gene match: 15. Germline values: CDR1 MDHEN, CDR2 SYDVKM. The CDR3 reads CASSPLPPRDRDGYTF. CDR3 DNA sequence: TGTGCCAGCAGTCCCCTTCCCCCCCGGGACAGGGACGGCTACACCTTC.

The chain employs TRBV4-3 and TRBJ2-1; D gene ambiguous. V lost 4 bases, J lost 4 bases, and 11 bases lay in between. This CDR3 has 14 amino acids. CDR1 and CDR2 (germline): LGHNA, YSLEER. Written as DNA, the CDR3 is TGCGCCAGCAGCCCCCACAGAGTATACAATGAGCAGTTCTTC. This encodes CASSPHRVYNEQFF.

The CDR3 DNA is TGCGCCAGCAGCGAGACAGATACGCAGTATTTT. Amino acid sequence: CASSETDTQYF. The rearrangement joins TRBV5-1 to TRBJ2-3; D not certain. This CDR3 is 11 amino acids long. CDR1 is SGHRS, CDR2 YFSETQ, per germline. Trimming removed 4 bases at V and 3 bases at J, with 3 bases between.

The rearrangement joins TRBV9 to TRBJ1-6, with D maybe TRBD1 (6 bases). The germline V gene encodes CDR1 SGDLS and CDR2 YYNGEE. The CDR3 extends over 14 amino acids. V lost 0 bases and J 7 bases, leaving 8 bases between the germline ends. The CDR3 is CASSVGTANSPLHF. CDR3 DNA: TGTGCCAGCAGCGTAGGGACAGCGAATTCACCCCTCCACTTT.

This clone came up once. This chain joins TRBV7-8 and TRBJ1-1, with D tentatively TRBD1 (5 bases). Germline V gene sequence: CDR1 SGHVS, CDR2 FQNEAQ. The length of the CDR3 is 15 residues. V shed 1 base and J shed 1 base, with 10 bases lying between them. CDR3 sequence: CASSLGRAGNTEAFF. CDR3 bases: TGTGCCAGCAGCTTAGGCAGGGCCGGGAACACTGAAGCTTTCTTT.

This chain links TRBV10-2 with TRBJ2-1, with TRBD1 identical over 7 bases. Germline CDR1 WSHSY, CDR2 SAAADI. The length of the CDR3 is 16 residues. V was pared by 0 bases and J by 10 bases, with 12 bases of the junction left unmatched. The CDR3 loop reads CASSESGLRGRGEQFF. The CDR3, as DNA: TGCGCCAGCAGTGAGTCCGGGCTGAGGGGGCGCGGGGAGCAGTTCTTC.

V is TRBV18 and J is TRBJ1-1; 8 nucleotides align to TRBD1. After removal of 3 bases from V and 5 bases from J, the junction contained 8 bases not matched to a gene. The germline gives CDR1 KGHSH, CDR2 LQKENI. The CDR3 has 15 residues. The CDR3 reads CASSPTGQEGTEAFF. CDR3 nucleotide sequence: TGTGCCAGCTCACCTACGGGACAGGAAGGGACTGAAGCTTTCTTT.